Listed below are T cell receptor beta chains from one sample, sequenced in a study of regulatory T cells in long-lasting Graves disease. TCRdb reprocessed the multiplex PCR reads with MiXCR, giving one entry per CDR3 protein. The sample contains some 370,000 distinct CDR3 sequences, around 20% of which appear only once. Sequencing used peripheral blood mononuclear cells (PBMCs), obtained when the disease was refractory, from a patient treated with antithyroid drugs. The receptors originated from a female donor with Graves disease. Both conserved end residues are part of each CDR3. The D gene is left open where the match is weak. A clone size is listed for some rows: how often the clone was seen (once, few, many), or a class if it is expanded.

J gene,clone size,V gene,D gene,CDR3 protein,CDR3 DNA
TRBJ2-7,few,TRBV27,TRBD1,CASSLSSRGPASLSYEHYF,TGTGCCAGCAGTTTATCTTCTAGGGGGCCCGCCTCCCTTTCCTACGAGCACTACTTC
TRBJ2-3,NA,TRBV20-1,TRBD1,CSARPGQGFIDTQYF,TGCAGTGCTAGACCGGGACAGGGTTTTATAGATACGCAGTATTTT
TRBJ2-1,few,TRBV9,TRBD1,CASSGDVGTGVGEQFF,TGTGCCAGCAGCGGCGATGTTGGGACAGGGGTCGGTGAGCAGTTCTTC
TRBJ2-7,NA,TRBV12-3/TRBV12-4,NA,CASSLIAGRTYEQYF,TGTGCCAGCAGTTTAATTGCTGGGCGGACCTACGAGCAGTACTTC
TRBJ2-6,NA,TRBV19,NA,CASSIRPRGAGRTGANVLTF,TGTGCCAGTAGTATCCGCCCCAGGGGAGCGGGTCGCACTGGGGCCAACGTCCTGACTTTC
TRBJ2-5,NA,TRBV20-1,TRBD1,CSARWDSGQETQYF,TGCAGTGCTAGATGGGACAGTGGGCAAGAGACCCAGTACTTC
TRBJ1-4,NA,TRBV7-8,TRBD1,CASSLGTVSEKLFF,TGTGCCAGCAGCTTGGGGACAGTGAGTGAAAAACTGTTTTTT
TRBJ2-7,few,TRBV6-1,NA,CASCPGVICYEQYF,TGTGCCAGCTGCCCCGGAGTCATTTGCTACGAGCAGTACTTC
TRBJ1-5,NA,TRBV12-5,TRBD1,CASGLETGSGNQPQHF,TGTGCTAGTGGACTCGAGACAGGGTCTGGCAATCAGCCCCAGCATTTT
TRBJ1-4,NA,TRBV20-1,NA,CSARVGTNEKLFF,TGCAGTGCTAGAGTAGGAACTAATGAAAAACTGTTTTTT
TRBJ2-7,NA,TRBV4-2,NA,CASSQEGPLLEQYF,TGTGCCAGCAGCCAAGAGGGACCGCTCTTGGAGCAGTACTTC
TRBJ1-4,many,TRBV18,TRBD1,CASSPAGGNEKLFF,TGTGCCAGCTCACCAGCAGGGGGTAATGAAAAACTGTTTTTT
TRBJ2-7,NA,TRBV12-3/TRBV12-4,TRBD1,CASLYERDRVTYEQYF,TGTGCCAGCCTTTATGAGAGGGACAGGGTAACCTACGAGCAGTACTTC
TRBJ1-2,many,TRBV10-3,TRBD1,CAISDGTATNYGYTF,TGTGCCATCAGTGACGGGACAGCCACTAACTATGGCTACACCTTC
TRBJ2-1,once,TRBV19,NA,CASSTATTGWADEQFF,TGTGCCAGTAGTACCGCCACGACAGGTTGGGCGGATGAGCAGTTCTTC
TRBJ2-5,many,TRBV11-2,TRBD2,CASSLGGASGTKETQYF,TGTGCCAGCAGCTTAGGGGGGGCTAGCGGGACTAAAGAGACCCAGTACTTC
TRBJ1-1,NA,TRBV2,TRBD1,CASSGGQGGAEAFF,TGTGCCAGCAGTGGGGGACAGGGGGGAGCTGAAGCTTTCTTT
TRBJ1-6,NA,TRBV28,NA,CASSPLRQKNSPLHF,TGTGCCAGCAGTCCCCTGAGACAAAAGAATTCACCCCTCCACTTT
TRBJ2-7,many,TRBV2,TRBD1,CASTDRTGNIYEQYF,TGTGCCAGCACCGACCGGACAGGGAATATCTACGAGCAGTACTTC
TRBJ1-6,NA,TRBV20-1,NA,CSARVAGPYNSPLHF,TGCAGTGCTAGAGTTGCCGGGCCCTATAATTCACCCCTCCACTTT
TRBJ2-7,many,TRBV27,TRBD2,CASAPRTSGREYF,TGTGCCAGCGCCCCCCGGACTAGCGGGAGGGAGTACTTC
TRBJ2-7,many,TRBV12-5,NA,CASGFGGSYEQYF,TGTGCTAGTGGTTTTGGGGGGAGTTACGAGCAGTACTTC
TRBJ1-2,many,TRBV28,TRBD1,CASSLLGTGPNYGYTF,TGTGCCAGCAGTTTATTGGGGACAGGGCCGAACTATGGCTACACCTTC
TRBJ2-7,few,TRBV7-9,TRBD1,CASSGTGEGYEQYF,TGTGCCAGCAGCGGGACAGGGGAAGGCTACGAGCAGTACTTC
TRBJ2-3,NA,TRBV11-2,NA,CASSLEALSTDTQYF,TGTGCCAGCAGCTTAGAGGCGCTGAGCACAGATACGCAGTATTTT
TRBJ1-3,many,TRBV12-3/TRBV12-4,NA,CASTPYPVGSGNTIYF,TGTGCCAGCACTCCTTATCCGGTCGGCTCTGGAAACACCATATATTTT
TRBJ2-7,few,TRBV7-8,NA,CASTKNRVLAYEQYF,TGTGCCAGCACCAAAAACAGGGTCCTAGCCTACGAGCAGTACTTC
TRBJ1-2,NA,TRBV4-2,NA,CASSQEKRNDGYTF,TGTGCCAGCAGCCAAGAGAAGAGGAACGATGGCTACACCTTC
TRBJ2-7,few,TRBV25-1,NA,CASSGPGGTASYEQYF,TGTGCCAGCAGTGGACCGGGGGGGACAGCTTCCTACGAGCAGTACTTC
TRBJ1-5,few,TRBV19,TRBD1,CASRTTGGSNQPQHF,TGTGCCAGTAGGACTACAGGGGGCAGCAATCAGCCCCAGCATTTT
TRBJ2-1,NA,TRBV28,TRBD2,CASSRGRTSGPGSYNEQFF,TGTGCCAGCAGTAGGGGTAGGACTAGCGGGCCAGGCTCCTACAATGAGCAGTTCTTC
TRBJ1-6,few,TRBV6-1,TRBD1,CASKGGPGTANSPLHF,TGTGCCAGCAAGGGGGGGCCCGGGACAGCCAATTCACCCCTCCACTTT
TRBJ1-3,few,TRBV6-1,NA,CASRQGVYSGNTIYF,TGTGCCAGCAGACAAGGCGTCTACTCTGGAAACACCATATATTTT
TRBJ2-6,many,TRBV19,NA,CASRGTFSGANVLTF,TGTGCCAGTCGGGGAACCTTCTCTGGGGCCAACGTCCTGACTTTC
TRBJ2-5,NA,TRBV2,NA,CAGGRNQETQCF,TGTGCGGGGGGGCGGAACCAAGAGACCCAGTGCTTC
TRBJ1-2,NA,TRBV19,NA,CASCPVGGTANYGYTF,TGTGCCTCCTGTCCGGTCGGGGGGACCGCTAACTATGGCTACACCTTC
TRBJ2-5,many,TRBV15,NA,CATSSWGVGEETQYF,TGTGCCACCAGCAGTTGGGGCGTCGGGGAAGAGACCCAGTACTTC
TRBJ1-2,few,TRBV3-1,NA,CASSQGTASYGYTF,TGTGCCAGCAGCCAAGGCACAGCCTCCTATGGCTACACCTTC
TRBJ2-2,few,TRBV12-3/TRBV12-4,NA,CASSPRMNTGELFF,TGTGCCAGCAGCCCCCGGATGAACACCGGGGAGCTGTTTTTT
TRBJ1-5,NA,TRBV7-2,NA,CASSLDLQDAQPQHF,TGTGCCAGCAGCTTAGACCTACAGGACGCTCAGCCCCAGCATTTT
TRBJ2-2,few,TRBV13,TRBD2,CASSSGLAGYTGELFF,TGTGCCAGCAGCTCGGGACTAGCGGGATACACCGGGGAGCTGTTTTTT
TRBJ2-7,NA,TRBV7-2,TRBD2,CASSLTPTSGAYEQYF,TGTGCCAGCAGCTTAACGCCGACTAGCGGGGCCTACGAGCAGTACTTC
TRBJ2-5,few,TRBV7-2,TRBD2,CASSLGAGGGRSTETQYF,TGTGCCAGCAGCTTAGGGGCGGGAGGAGGTCGTTCAACGGAGACCCAGTACTTC